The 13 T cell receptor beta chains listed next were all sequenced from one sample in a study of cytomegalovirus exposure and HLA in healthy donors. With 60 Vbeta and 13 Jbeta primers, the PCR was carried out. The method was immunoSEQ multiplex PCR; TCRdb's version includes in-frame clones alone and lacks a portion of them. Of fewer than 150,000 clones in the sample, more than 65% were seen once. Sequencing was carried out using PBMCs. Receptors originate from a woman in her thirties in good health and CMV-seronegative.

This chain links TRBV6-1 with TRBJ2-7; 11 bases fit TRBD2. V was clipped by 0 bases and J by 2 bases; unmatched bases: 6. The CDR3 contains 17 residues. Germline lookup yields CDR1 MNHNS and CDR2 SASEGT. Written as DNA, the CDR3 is TGTGCCAGCAGTGAAGCGGTTGGGACTAGCGGCACCTACGAGCAGTACTTC. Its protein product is CASSEAVGTSGTYEQYF.

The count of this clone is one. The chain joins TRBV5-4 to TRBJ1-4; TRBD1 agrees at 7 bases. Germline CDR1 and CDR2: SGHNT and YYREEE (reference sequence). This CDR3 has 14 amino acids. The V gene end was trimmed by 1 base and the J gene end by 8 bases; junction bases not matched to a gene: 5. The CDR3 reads CASSLYRGEEKLFF. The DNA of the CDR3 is TGTGCCAGCAGCTTGTACAGGGGCGAGGAAAAACTGTTTTTT.

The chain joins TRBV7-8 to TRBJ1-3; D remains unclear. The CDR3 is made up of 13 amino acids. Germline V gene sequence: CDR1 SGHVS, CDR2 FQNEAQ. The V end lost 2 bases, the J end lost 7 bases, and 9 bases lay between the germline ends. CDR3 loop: CASSLTFGNTIYF. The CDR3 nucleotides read TGTGCCAGCAGCTTAACCTTCGGGAACACCATATATTTT.

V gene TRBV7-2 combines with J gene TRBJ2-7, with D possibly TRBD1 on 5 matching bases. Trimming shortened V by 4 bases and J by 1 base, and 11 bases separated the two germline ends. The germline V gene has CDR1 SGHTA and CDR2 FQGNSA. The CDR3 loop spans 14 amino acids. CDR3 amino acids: CASSSQGDSYEQYV. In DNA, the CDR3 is TGTGCCAGCAGCTCCCAAGGGGATTCCTACGAGCAGTACGTC.

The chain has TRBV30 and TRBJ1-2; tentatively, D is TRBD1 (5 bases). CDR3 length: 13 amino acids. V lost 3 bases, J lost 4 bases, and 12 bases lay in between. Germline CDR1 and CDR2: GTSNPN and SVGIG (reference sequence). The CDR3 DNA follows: TGTGCCTGGAGCGAGCAGGGTGGCTATGGCTACACCTTC. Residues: CAWSEQGGYGYTF. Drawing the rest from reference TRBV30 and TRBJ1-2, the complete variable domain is SQTIHQWPATLVQPVGSPLSLECTVEGTSNPNLYWYRQAAGRGLQLLFYSVGIGQISSEVPQNLSASRPQDRQFILSSKKLLLSDSGFYLCAWSEQGGYGYTFGSGTRLTVV.

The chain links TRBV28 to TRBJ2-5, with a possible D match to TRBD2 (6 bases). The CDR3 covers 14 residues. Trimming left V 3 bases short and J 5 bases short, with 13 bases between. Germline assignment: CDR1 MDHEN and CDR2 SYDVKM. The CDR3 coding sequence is TGTGCCAGCAGTTTTGGTGGGAGCGGGGAGACCCAGTACTTC. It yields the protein CASSFGGSGETQYF.

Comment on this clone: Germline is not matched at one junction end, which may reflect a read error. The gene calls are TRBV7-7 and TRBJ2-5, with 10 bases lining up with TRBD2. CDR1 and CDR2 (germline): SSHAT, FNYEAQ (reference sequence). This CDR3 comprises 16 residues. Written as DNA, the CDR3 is TGTGCTAGCAGCTTAGCGCTAGCGGGAGCGGGTGAGACCCAGTACTTC. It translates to CASSLALAGAGETQYF. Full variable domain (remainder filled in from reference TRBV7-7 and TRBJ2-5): GAGVSQSPRYKVTKRGQDVTLRCDPISSHATLYWYQQALGQGPEFLTYFNYEAQPDKSGLPSDRFSAERPEGSISTLTIQRTEQRDSAMYRCASSLALAGAGETQYFGPGTRLLVL.

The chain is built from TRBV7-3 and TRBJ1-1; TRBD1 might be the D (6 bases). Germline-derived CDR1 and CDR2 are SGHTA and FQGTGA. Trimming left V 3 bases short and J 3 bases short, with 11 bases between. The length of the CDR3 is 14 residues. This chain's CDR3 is CASSLRGFDTEAFF. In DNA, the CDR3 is TGTGCCAGCAGCTTGAGGGGGTTCGACACTGAAGCTTTCTTT.

The CDR3 DNA reads as TGCAGCGTCAAGCGGGGATCCACAGATACGCAGTATTTT. This translates into CSVKRGSTDTQYF. The chain recombines TRBV29-1 with TRBJ2-3; 7 positions agree with TRBD2. CDR1 SQVTM and CDR2 ANQGSEA come from the germline V gene. Trimming at V came to 6 bases and at J to 2 bases, leaving 5 bases not matched to a gene. CDR3 length: 13 amino acids.

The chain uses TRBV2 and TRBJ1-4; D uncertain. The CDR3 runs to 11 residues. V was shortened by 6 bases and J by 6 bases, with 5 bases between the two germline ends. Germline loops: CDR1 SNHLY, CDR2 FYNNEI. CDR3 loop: CASRYYEKLFF. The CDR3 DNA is TGTGCCAGCAGGTATTATGAAAAACTGTTTTTT.

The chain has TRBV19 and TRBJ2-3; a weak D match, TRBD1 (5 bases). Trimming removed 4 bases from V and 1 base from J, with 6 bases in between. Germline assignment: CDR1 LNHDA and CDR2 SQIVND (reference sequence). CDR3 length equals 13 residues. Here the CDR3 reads CASSNRRTDTQYF. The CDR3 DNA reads TGTGCCAGTAGTAACAGGCGCACAGATACGCAGTATTTT.

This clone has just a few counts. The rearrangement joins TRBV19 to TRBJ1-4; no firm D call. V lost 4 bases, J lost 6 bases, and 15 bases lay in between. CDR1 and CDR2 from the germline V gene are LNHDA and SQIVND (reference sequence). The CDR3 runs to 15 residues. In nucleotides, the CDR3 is TGTGCCAGTAGTACCAAACACGGCAGGCATGAAAAACTGTTTTTT. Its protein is CASSTKHGRHEKLFF. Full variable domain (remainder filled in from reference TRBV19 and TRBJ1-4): DGGITQSPKYLFRKEGQNVTLSCEQNLNHDAMYWYRQDPGQGLRLIYYSQIVNDFQKGDIAEGYSVSREKKESFPLTVTSAQKNPTAFYLCASSTKHGRHEKLFFGSGTQLSVL.

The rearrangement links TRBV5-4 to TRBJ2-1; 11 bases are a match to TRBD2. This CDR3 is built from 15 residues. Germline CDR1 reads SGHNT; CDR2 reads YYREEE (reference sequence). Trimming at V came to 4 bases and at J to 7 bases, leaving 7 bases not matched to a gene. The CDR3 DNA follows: TGTGCCAGCAGCCCGGGACTAGCGGAAGAGAATGAGCAGTTCTTC. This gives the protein CASSPGLAEENEQFF.